This TCR beta chain was obtained from a study of shared clonotypes between healthy human individuals. Study results and caveats: The naive CD4 repertoires of several donors were compared, and approximately 4.7% of clonotypes were shared. Non-shared clonotypes displayed generation probabilities falling below those of clonotypes present in all four donors.

CDR1 is SQVTM, CDR2 ANQGSEA, per germline. CDR3 length: 14 residues. V gave up 8 bases and J gave up 1 base, with 16 bases separating them. The table came from immunoSEQ multiplex PCR; TCRdb's copy has only in-frame clones and leaves some out. Seen here are approximately 2.5 million clones, roughly 93% observed once, and the top ten hold about 0.38%. To note about this clone: The antigen remains undetermined.

The gene calls are TRBV29-1 and TRBJ2-3; D is uncertain. Material for sequencing was naive CD4+ T cells from PBMCs. Documented subset: CD45RA+ positively selected. The TCR comes from a man between 18 and 29 years old in good health. Some clones in this sample may be carry-over from other donors' samples. The CDR3 DNA reads TGCAGCTCCTCGTCGAGGAGCGGCACAGATACGCAGTATTTT. It translates to CSSSSRSGTDTQYF.